This TCR beta chain was profiled in a study of PD-1 blockade in mismatch repair-deficient tumors. Overall study findings and caveats: Tumor-resident clones, often undetectable pretreatment in blood, expanded then contracted after pembrolizumab.

TCRdb's table, derived via immunoSEQ multiplex PCR, lists solely in-frame clones and lacks some. The sample has about 130,000 clones, 88% seen once. Notes on this clone: What it recognizes is unknown.

PCR or immunohistochemistry showed mismatch repair deficiency in every enrolled patient. The TCR-sequenced patients were a few responders to pembrolizumab. Germline V gene sequence: CDR1 MNHEY, CDR2 SMNVEV (reference sequence). V was clipped by 4 bases and J by 7 bases; unmatched bases: 7. CDR3 length: 13 residues. This sample comprised peripheral blood, obtained just under 74 weeks after starting pembrolizumab. This chain links TRBV27 with TRBJ2-7, with 7 bases that match TRBD1. This clonotype was obtained from an adult with mismatch repair-deficient cancer. In DNA, the CDR3 is TGTGCCAGCAGTTATACAGGGGCGGGTGAGCAGTACTTC. Translating gives CASSYTGAGEQYF.